These 7 T cell receptor beta chains came from one sample sequenced in a study of regulatory T cells in long-lasting Graves disease. HTBI primers from iRepertoire and Arm-PCR of CDR3 regions yielded the TCR beta libraries. Using its own MiXCR run on the multiplex PCR reads, TCRdb lists one record per CDR3 protein. Of roughly 300,000 distinct CDR3 sequences in the sample, 22% were seen once. Time point in this sample: persistent/refractory GD, antithyroid drugs over 5 years with positive TRAb. PBMCs were the source of the RNA used for TCR sequencing. The sequences come from peripheral blood mononuclear cells (PBMCs), collected when the disease was refractory, from a patient treated with antithyroid drugs. The receptors here all came from a female donor with Graves disease.

The CDR3 spells CACIPGGTGNTIYF. CDR3 in DNA: TGTGCCTGTATCCCAGGGGGCACTGGAAACACCATATATTTT. The genes are TRBV30 and TRBJ1-3; 8 bases fit TRBD1. J gave up 2 bases and V 6 bases, and 6 bases lay outside the gene matches. The germline V gene encodes CDR1 GTSNPN and CDR2 SVGIG (reference sequence). This CDR3 has 14 residues.

The chain couples TRBV6-1 to TRBJ2-2; D not resolved. Germline V lookup: CDR1 MNHNS, CDR2 SASEGT. Deletions cut 5 bases from V and 5 bases from J, with 18 bases between. This CDR3 contains 16 residues. The CDR3 region is CASSPGPRQQTGELFF. The DNA for the CDR3 is TGTGCCAGCAGTCCTGGGCCGAGGCAGCAGACCGGGGAGCTGTTTTTT.

Ten or more counts support this clonotype. V usage is TRBV29-1 and J usage is TRBJ2-7, with 7 bases lining up with TRBD2. Germline V gene sequence: CDR1 SQVTM, CDR2 ANQGSEA. The junction had 9 bases not matched to a gene; V was cut back by 6 bases and J by 4 bases. The CDR3 covers 13 residues. CDR3 sequence: CSVANGRDYEQYF. The CDR3 coding sequence is TGCAGCGTCGCCAATGGGAGGGATTACGAGCAGTACTTC.

Concerning this clonotype: Just one base apart from a much larger clone, this may be a read error. This is likely a read error, given that the CDR3 carries no conserved phenylalanine or tryptophan at its end. The chain has TRBV28 and TRBJ1-1; D not certain. This CDR3 has 13 amino acids. V was pared by 5 bases and J by 5 bases, with 12 bases between. Germline V gene data show CDR1 as MDHEN and CDR2 as SYDVKM. CDR3 bases: TGTGCCAGCAGTAACCCCGGCCAGACTGAAGCTTTCCTT. This sequence encodes CASSNPGQTEAFL.

There are a few counts of this clonotype. CDR3 sequence: CASSSLRQNTGELFF. The CDR3 region has the DNA TGTGCCAGCAGTTCCCTTCGACAGAACACCGGGGAGCTGTTTTTT. V usage is TRBV27 and J usage is TRBJ2-2; D is uncertain. This CDR3 has 15 residues. V shed 4 bases and J shed 1 base, with 10 bases lying between them. The germline V gene encodes CDR1 MNHEY and CDR2 SMNVEV (reference sequence).

This clonotype has only a few counts. The V call is TRBV11-2, the J call TRBJ2-7; D remains unclear. Germline lookup yields CDR1 SGHAT and CDR2 FQNNGV. V was pared by 1 base and J by 2 bases, with 12 bases between. CDR3 length: 15 residues. Written as DNA, the CDR3 is TGTGCCAGCAGCTTAGCCGTTTCGGATGCCTACGAGCAGTACTTC. Amino acids: CASSLAVSDAYEQYF.

Ten or more counts support this clonotype. The chain has TRBV29-1 and TRBJ2-5; 11 bases match TRBD2. The V gene's germline CDR1 is SQVTM and CDR2 ANQGSEA. CDR3 length equals 14 residues. V was clipped by 6 bases and J by 2 bases; unmatched bases: 5. DNA for the CDR3: TGCAGCGTAGTTGGGACTAGCGGACAAGAGACCCAGTACTTC. Its translation is CSVVGTSGQETQYF.